Listed below are T cell receptor beta chains from one sample, sequenced in a study of blood T cells in healthy people across ages. Each CDR3 protein is one row after TCRdb ran MiXCR on the 5' RACE reads. The sample has about 800,000 distinct CDR3 sequences, around a quarter seen once. The same sample was also used in a study of T cells of mothers and their children.

Sequences were obtained from blood. The receptors come from a boy younger than 18 in good health. Both conserved end residues are part of each CDR3. The order of the fields is V gene, clone size, J gene, D gene, CDR3 protein, CDR3 DNA. D genes are given only for firm matches. Not every row has a clone size; where given, it reads once, few, many or a size class.

>TRBV28|-|TRBJ2-2|-
CASIPAAGGNTGELFF
TGTGCCAGCATCCCCGCGGCAGGCGGAAACACCGGGGAGCTGTTTTTT
>TRBV7-2|few|TRBJ2-1|-
CASSLRPTADEQFF
TGTGCCAGCAGCCTTCGACCTACCGCAGATGAGCAGTTCTTC
>TRBV7-9|-|TRBJ2-6|-
CASSDTSGANVLTF
TGTGCCAGCAGCGACACCTCTGGGGCCAACGTCCTGACTTTC
>TRBV19|-|TRBJ2-1|TRBD1
CASSVRDRVTYNEQFF
TGTGCCAGTAGTGTCCGGGACAGGGTTACCTACAATGAGCAGTTCTTC
>TRBV9|few|TRBJ1-4|TRBD1
CASSATGNLATNEKLFF
TGTGCCAGCAGCGCGACAGGGAACCTGGCCACTAATGAAAAACTGTTTTTT
>TRBV4-1|once|TRBJ1-2|TRBD1
CASSQPGTGYGYTF
TGCGCCAGCAGCCAACCCGGGACAGGCTATGGCTACACCTTC
>TRBV4-2|few|TRBJ2-5|-
CASSPQVQETQYF
TGTGCCAGCAGCCCCCAGGTCCAAGAGACCCAGTACTTC
>TRBV5-1|few|TRBJ2-1|-
CASSLDPGPTYNEQFF
TGCGCCAGCAGCTTGGATCCGGGGCCGACCTACAATGAGCAGTTCTTC
>TRBV20-1|few|TRBJ2-7|-
CSARESGTIYEQYF
TGCAGTGCTAGAGAATCAGGAACGATCTACGAGCAGTACTTC
>TRBV3-1|few|TRBJ2-5|-
CASSRMRETQYF
TGTGCCAGCAGCCGGATGAGAGAGACCCAGTACTTC
>TRBV12-3/TRBV12-4|few|TRBJ2-2|-
CASSLFGGLRNTGELFF
TGTGCCAGCAGTTTATTCGGCGGGCTGAGAAACACCGGGGAGCTGTTTTTT
>TRBV25-1|few|TRBJ2-7|-
CASSGGPERPYEQYF
TGTGCCAGCAGTGGGGGCCCGGAGCGACCTTACGAGCAGTACTTC
>TRBV18|-|TRBJ2-7|TRBD1
CASSPTLGQVYEQYF
TGTGCCAGCTCACCGACCCTGGGACAGGTATACGAGCAGTACTTC
>TRBV5-6|few|TRBJ2-1|-
CASSLGRPSYNEQFF
TGTGCCAGCAGCTTGGGCAGGCCCTCCTACAATGAGCAGTTCTTC
>TRBV28|few|TRBJ2-7|-
CATESYEQYF
TGTGCTACGGAGAGCTACGAGCAGTACTTC
>TRBV4-1|few|TRBJ2-7|-
CASSQLEFSEQYF
TGCGCCAGCAGCCAGCTGGAGTTCTCCGAGCAGTACTTC
>TRBV9|few|TRBJ2-1|TRBD2
CASSVDALAEEQFF
TGTGCCAGCAGCGTAGATGCCCTAGCGGAGGAGCAGTTCTTC
>TRBV4-3|-|TRBJ1-2|-
CASSQDPREPGVYGYTF
TGCGCCAGCAGCCAAGATCCCCGGGAGCCAGGAGTATATGGCTACACCTTC
>TRBV6-4|few|TRBJ2-3|-
CASSEGGGHTDTQYF
TGTGCCAGCAGTGAAGGCGGGGGCCACACAGATACGCAGTATTTT
>TRBV14|-|TRBJ1-1|-
CASSQPSGEAFF
TGTGCCAGCAGCCAGCCCTCCGGAGAAGCTTTCTTT
>TRBV5-4|-|TRBJ2-3|-
CASSFAIGERDTDTQYF
TGTGCCAGCAGCTTCGCTATCGGGGAGAGGGACACAGATACGCAGTATTTT
>TRBV12-3/TRBV12-4|-|TRBJ2-7|TRBD1
CASSDPGQGRDEQYF
TGTGCCAGCAGTGACCCGGGACAGGGGAGGGACGAGCAGTACTTC
>TRBV20-1|-|TRBJ2-7|TRBD1
CSATRTGNYEQYF
TGCAGTGCTACCCGGACAGGGAACTACGAGCAGTACTTC
>TRBV6-1|-|TRBJ2-7|TRBD1
CASRTGTGIGEQYF
TGTGCCAGCAGGACCGGGACAGGGATTGGCGAGCAGTACTTC
>TRBV21-1|few|TRBJ2-7|-
CASSFEGGNEQYF
TGTGCCAGCAGCTTCGAGGGGGGTAACGAGCAGTACTTC
>TRBV19|few|TRBJ2-5|-
CASSGLPTRMGETQYF
TGTGCCAGTAGCGGTCTCCCCACCCGGATGGGGGAGACCCAGTACTTC
>TRBV28|few|TRBJ2-5|-
CASSPGIFQYF
TGTGCCAGCAGCCCAGGGATTTTCCAGTACTTC
>TRBV4-3|-|TRBJ2-7|-
CASSQDGWLGEQYF
TGCGCCAGCAGCCAAGATGGCTGGTTAGGCGAGCAGTACTTC